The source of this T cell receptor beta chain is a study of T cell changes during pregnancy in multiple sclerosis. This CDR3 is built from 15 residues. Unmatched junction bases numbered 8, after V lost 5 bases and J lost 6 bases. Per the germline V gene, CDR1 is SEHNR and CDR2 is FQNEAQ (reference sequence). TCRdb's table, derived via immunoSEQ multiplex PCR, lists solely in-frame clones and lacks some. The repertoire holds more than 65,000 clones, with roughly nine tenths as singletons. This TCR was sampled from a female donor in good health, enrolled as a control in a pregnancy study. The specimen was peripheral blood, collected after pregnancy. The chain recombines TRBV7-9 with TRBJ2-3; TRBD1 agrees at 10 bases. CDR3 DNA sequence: TGTGCCAGCAGCCCCCGGACAGGGGGGGTGGATACGCAGTATTTT. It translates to CASSPRTGGVDTQYF.